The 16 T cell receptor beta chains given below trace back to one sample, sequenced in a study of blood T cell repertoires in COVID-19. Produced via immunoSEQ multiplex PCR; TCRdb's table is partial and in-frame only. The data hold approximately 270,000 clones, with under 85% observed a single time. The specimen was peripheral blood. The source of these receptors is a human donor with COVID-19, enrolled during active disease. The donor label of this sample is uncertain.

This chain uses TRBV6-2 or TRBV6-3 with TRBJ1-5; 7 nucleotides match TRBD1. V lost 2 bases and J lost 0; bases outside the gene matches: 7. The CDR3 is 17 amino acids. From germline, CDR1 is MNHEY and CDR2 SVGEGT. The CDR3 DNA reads TGTGCCAGCAGTTACGTCGGGACAGACCATAGCAATCAGCCCCAGCATTTT. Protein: CASSYVGTDHSNQPQHF.

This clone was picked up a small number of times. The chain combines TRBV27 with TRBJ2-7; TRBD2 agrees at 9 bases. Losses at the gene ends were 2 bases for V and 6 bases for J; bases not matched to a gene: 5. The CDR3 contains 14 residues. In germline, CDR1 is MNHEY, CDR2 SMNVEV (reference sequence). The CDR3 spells CASSLAGGPLEQYF. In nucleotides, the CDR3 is TGTGCCAGCAGTTTAGCGGGAGGGCCTCTCGAGCAGTACTTC.

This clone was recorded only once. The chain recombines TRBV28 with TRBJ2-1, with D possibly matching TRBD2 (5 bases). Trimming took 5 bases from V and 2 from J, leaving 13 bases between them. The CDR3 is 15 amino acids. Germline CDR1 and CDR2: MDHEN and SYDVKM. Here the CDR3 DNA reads TGTGCCAGCAGTCCCCCCACGGGGACCTACAATGAGCAGTTCTTC. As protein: CASSPPTGTYNEQFF.

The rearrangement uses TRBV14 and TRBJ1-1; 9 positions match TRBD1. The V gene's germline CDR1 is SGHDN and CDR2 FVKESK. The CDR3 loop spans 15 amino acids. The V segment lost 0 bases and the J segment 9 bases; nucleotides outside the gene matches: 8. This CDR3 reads CASSQEAVGQGKAFF. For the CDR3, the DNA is TGTGCCAGCAGCCAAGAAGCGGTAGGACAGGGGAAAGCTTTCTTT.

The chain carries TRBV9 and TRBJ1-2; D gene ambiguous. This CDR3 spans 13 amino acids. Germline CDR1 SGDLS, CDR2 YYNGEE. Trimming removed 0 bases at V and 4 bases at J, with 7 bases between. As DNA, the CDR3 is TGTGCCAGCAGCGTAGGTACCGGCTATGGCTACACCTTC. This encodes CASSVGTGYGYTF.

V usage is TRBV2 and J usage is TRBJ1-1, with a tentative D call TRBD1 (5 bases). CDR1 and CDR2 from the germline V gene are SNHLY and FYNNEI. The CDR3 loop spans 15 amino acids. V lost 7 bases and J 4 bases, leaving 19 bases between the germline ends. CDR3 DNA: TGTGCCAGCACCCAGATGGGGGGGGGAGGCACTGAAGCTTTCTTT. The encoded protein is CASTQMGGGGTEAFF.

The CDR3 DNA sequence: TGTGCCACCAGCAGAGCCGGGACAGGGGTAACAGATACGCAGTATTTT. It specifies CATSRAGTGVTDTQYF. This sequence joins TRBV15 and TRBJ2-3, with 10 bases matching TRBD1. CDR1 is LNHNV and CDR2 is YYDKDF in the germline V gene (reference sequence). There are 16 residues in the CDR3. The junction had 4 bases not matched to a gene; V was cut back by 1 base and J by 3 bases.

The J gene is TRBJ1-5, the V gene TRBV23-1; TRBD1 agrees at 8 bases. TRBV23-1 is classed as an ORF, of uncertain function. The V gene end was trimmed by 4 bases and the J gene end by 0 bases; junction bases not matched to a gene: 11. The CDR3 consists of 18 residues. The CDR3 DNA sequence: TGCGCCAGCAGTCCAGTAGGACAGGGAGAATATAGCAATCAGCCCCAGCATTTT. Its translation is CASSPVGQGEYSNQPQHF.

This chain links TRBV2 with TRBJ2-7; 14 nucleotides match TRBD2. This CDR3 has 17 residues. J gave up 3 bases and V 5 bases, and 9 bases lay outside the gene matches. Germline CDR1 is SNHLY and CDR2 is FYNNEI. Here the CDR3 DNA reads TGTGCCAGCAGTCCCGGACTAGCGGGAGGCAGTAGCTACGAGCAGTACTTC. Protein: CASSPGLAGGSSYEQYF.

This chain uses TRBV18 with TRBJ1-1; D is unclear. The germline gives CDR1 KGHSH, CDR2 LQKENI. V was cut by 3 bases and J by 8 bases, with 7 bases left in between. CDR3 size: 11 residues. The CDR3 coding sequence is TGTGCCAGCTCACCTAACTCCGAAGCTTTCTTT. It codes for CASSPNSEAFF. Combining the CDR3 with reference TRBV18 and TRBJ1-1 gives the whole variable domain NAGVMQNPRHLVRRRGQEARLRCSPMKGHSHVYWYRQLPEEGLKFMVYLQKENIIDESGMPKERFSAEFPKEGPSILRIQQVVRGDSAAYFCASSPNSEAFFGQGTRLTVV.

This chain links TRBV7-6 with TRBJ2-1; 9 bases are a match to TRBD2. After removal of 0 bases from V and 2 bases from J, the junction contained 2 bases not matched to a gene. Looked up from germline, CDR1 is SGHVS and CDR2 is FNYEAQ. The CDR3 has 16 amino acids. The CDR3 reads CASSLAASGTYNEQFF. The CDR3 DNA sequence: TGTGCCAGCAGCTTAGCGGCTAGCGGGACCTACAATGAGCAGTTCTTC.

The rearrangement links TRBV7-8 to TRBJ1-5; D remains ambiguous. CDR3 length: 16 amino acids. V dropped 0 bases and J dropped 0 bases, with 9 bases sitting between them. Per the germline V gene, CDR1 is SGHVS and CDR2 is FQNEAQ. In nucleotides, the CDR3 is TGTGCCAGCAGCTTAGCAGCCCTTTATAGCAATCAGCCCCAGCATTTT. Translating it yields CASSLAALYSNQPQHF. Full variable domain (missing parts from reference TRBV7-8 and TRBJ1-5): GAGVSQSPRYKVAKRGQDVALRCDPISGHVSLFWYQQALGQGPEFLTYFQNEAQLDKSGLPSDRFFAERPEGSVSTLKIQRTQQEDSAVYLCASSLAALYSNQPQHFGDGTRLSIL.

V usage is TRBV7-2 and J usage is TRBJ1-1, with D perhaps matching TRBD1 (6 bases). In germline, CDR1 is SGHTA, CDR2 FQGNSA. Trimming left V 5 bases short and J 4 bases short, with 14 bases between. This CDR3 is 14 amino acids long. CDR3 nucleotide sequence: TGTGCCAGCAGCCAAATACAGGGATTCACTGAAGCTTTCTTT. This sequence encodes CASSQIQGFTEAFF.

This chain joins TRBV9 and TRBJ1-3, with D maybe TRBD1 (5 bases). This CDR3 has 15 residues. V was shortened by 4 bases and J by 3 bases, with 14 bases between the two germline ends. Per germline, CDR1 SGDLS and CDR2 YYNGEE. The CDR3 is CASSLDSGYGNTIYF. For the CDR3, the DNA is TGTGCCAGCAGCCTCGACAGCGGGTATGGAAACACCATATATTTT.

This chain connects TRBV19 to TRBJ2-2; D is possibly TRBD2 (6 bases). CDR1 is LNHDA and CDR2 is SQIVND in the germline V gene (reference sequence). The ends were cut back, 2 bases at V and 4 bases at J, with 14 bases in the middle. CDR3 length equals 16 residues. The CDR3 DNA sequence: TGTGCCAGTAGTATAAATGGTGGGACTTCCACCGGGGAGCTGTTTTTT. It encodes CASSINGGTSTGELFF.

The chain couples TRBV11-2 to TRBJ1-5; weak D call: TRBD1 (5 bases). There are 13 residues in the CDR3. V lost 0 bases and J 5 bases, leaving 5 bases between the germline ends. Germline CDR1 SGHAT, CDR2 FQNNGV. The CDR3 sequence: CASSLDRDQPQHF. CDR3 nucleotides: TGTGCCAGCAGCTTAGACAGGGATCAGCCCCAGCATTTT.